This TCR beta chain was captured in a study of siplizumab effects on memory and regulatory T cells. Study in general: Mixed lymphocyte reactions were matched in twos, containing siplizumab at 0.95 to 1 ug/mL or lacking drug.

Only in-frame clones appear in the TCRdb table, and some are missing; sequencing was by immunoSEQ multiplex PCR. The table has 9,000 to 10,000 clones, almost 40% seen once. Responder and stimulator cells in the mixed lymphocyte reaction were cultured together for 6 days at 37°C. This clone was detected a few times. The antigen is undetermined. General study points: Both greater diversity than memory cells and a major contribution to the alloresponse seemed to characterize naive T cells. Researchers could not give a naive or memory phenotype to roughly 75-97% of proliferating CD4+ or CD8+ clones. The study did not confirm that proliferating Tregs from siplizumab cultures were suppressive.

This CDR3 is 15 amino acids long. Trimming removed 3 bases at V and 3 bases at J, with 11 bases between. Germline CDR1 and CDR2: SEHNR and FQNEAQ (reference sequence). This chain links TRBV7-9 with TRBJ2-2, with D tentatively TRBD2 (5 bases). This receptor was taken from a human donor in good health; the cells came from an allogeneic mixed lymphocyte reaction. The sample comprised CFSE-low (dividing) CD4+ T cells sorted from an allogeneic mixed lymphocyte reaction. CDR3 bases: TGTGCCAGCAGCTTGGTAAGCGGATACACCGGGGAGCTGTTTTTT. It translates to CASSLVSGYTGELFF.